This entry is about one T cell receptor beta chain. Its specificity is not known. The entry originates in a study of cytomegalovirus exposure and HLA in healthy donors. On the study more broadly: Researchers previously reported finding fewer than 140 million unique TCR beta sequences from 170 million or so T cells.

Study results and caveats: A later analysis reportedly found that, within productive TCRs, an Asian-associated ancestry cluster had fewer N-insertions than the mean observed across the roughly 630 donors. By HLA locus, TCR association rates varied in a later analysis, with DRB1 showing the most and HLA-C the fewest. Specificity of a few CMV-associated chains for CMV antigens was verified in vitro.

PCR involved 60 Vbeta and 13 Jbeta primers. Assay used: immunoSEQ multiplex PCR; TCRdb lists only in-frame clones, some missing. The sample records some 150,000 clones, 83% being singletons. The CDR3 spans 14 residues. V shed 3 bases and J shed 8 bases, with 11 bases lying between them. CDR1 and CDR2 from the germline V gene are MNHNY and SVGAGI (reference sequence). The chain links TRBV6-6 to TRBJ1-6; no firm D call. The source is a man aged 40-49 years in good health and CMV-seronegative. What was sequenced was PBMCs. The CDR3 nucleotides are TGTGCCAGCAGTTATTGGAGGTTCGATTCACCCCTCCACTTT. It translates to CASSYWRFDSPLHF.